Listed below are T cell receptor beta chains from one sample, sequenced in a study of T cells in Graves' hyperthyroidism and ophthalmopathy. TCRdb recomputed calls from the multiplex PCR reads with MiXCR, one row per CDR3 protein. The sample shows hundreds of thousands of distinct CDR3 sequences, roughly 46% of them seen only once. The sequencing input was peripheral blood or thyroid tissue (not recorded which). The receptors were gathered from a woman in her late teens or twenties with Graves' hyperthyroidism. Both conserved end residues are trimmed from each CDR3.

j_call v_call cdr3_aa
TRBJ1-2 TRBV29-1 SVDRDRGNYGYT
TRBJ2-7 TRBV29-1 SVQTGSYEQY
TRBJ1-2 TRBV7-8 ASSLDTGGGYGYT
TRBJ2-7 TRBV10-3 AISGRGRNEQY
TRBJ2-7 TRBV10-3 AISDPPGTGASYEQY
TRBJ1-1 TRBV29-1 SVGANTEAF
TRBJ2-2 TRBV13 ASSQGLAGQGSGELF
TRBJ1-6 TRBV7-9 ASSYVATSNSPLH
TRBJ2-2 TRBV6-5 ASSYLAAGELF
TRBJ1-5 TRBV12-3/TRBV12-4 ASSLAGQGANQPQH
TRBJ2-7 TRBV5-1 ASSSPAGGDEQY
TRBJ2-7 TRBV9 ASSAGMTYEQY
TRBJ2-2 TRBV29-1 SVLLKPNTGELF
TRBJ1-5 TRBV10-3 AISVKGGGETQH
TRBJ2-7 TRBV20-1 SILAGGPEQY
TRBJ1-2 TRBV25-1 ASSSQGHNYGYT
TRBJ1-2 TRBV7-9 ASSLGTGVLAYGYT
TRBJ1-2 TRBV7-2 ASSDGGGLTNYGYT
TRBJ2-3 TRBV10-3 AISGLAGTKDTQY
NA TRBV16 ASSPPQTNTGELF
TRBJ2-7 TRBV6-4 ASLAGVTVNEQY
TRBJ1-2 TRBV19 ASSPRTAYGYT
TRBJ1-2 TRBV12-3/TRBV12-4 ASSSRGVTYGYT
TRBJ2-5 TRBV7-2 ASSTDSNHGRETQY
TRBJ1-5 TRBV9 ASSVGGPDQPQH
TRBJ1-5 TRBV6-1 ASSTPEGSQPQH
TRBJ2-2 TRBV6-5 ASSYSGGTGELF
TRBJ2-5 TRBV29-1 SVETGTAETQY
TRBJ2-5 TRBV20-1 SAVRLGQETQY
TRBJ2-7 TRBV25-1 ASSESGRFTEQY
TRBJ2-7 TRBV2 ASSYPGTSGVEQY
TRBJ2-7 TRBV12-3/TRBV12-4 ASSPYYEQY
TRBJ2-5 TRBV2 ASSQGPGSRVETQY
TRBJ2-5 TRBV20-1 SASRDGYQETQY
TRBJ2-7 TRBV9 ASSTGQGPGEQY
TRBJ1-1 TRBV7-8 ASSGDVLDTEAF
TRBJ1-1 TRBV12-3/TRBV12-4 ASSSRGGRSEAL
TRBJ2-7 TRBV7-2 ASSPSGASYEQY
TRBJ2-7 TRBV29-1 SVRTGGGYEQY
TRBJ2-7 TRBV15 ATSSSGYEQY
TRBJ1-1 TRBV12-3/TRBV12-4 ASTFLGTEAF
TRBJ1-5 TRBV6-1 ASSQQGIGQPQH